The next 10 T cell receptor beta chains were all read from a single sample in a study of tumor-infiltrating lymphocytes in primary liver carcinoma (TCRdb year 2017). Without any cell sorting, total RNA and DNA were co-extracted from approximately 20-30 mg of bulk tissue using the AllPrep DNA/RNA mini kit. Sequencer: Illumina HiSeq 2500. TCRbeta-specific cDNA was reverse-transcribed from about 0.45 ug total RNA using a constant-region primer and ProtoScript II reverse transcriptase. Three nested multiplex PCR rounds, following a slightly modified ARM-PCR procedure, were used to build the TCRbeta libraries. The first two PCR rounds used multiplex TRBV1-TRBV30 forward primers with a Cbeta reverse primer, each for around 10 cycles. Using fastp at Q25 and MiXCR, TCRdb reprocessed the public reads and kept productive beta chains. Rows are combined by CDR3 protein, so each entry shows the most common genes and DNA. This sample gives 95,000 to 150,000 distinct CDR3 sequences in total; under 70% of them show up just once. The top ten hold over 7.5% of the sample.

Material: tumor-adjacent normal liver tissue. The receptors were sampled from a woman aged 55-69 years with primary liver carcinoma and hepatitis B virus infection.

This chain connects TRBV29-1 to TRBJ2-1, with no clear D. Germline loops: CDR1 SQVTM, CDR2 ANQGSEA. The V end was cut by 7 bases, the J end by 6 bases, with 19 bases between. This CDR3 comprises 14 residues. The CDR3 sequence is CSAASGVSSNEQFF. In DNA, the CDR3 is TGCAGCGCCGCGTCAGGAGTAAGTTCCAATGAGCAGTTCTTC.

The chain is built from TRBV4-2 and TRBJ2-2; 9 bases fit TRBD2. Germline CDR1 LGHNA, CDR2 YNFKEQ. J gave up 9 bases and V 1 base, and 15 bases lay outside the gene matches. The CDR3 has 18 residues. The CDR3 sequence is CASSQVFRAGGDTRELFF. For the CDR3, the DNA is TGTGCCAGCAGCCAAGTGTTCCGAGCGGGAGGCGATACCAGGGAGCTGTTTTTT.

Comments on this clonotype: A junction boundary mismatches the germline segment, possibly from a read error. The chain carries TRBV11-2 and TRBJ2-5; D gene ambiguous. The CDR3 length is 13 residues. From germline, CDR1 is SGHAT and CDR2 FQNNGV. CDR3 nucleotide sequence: TGTGCCAGCTGTTTAACCAGGCAAGATACCCAGTACTTC. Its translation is CASCLTRQDTQYF.

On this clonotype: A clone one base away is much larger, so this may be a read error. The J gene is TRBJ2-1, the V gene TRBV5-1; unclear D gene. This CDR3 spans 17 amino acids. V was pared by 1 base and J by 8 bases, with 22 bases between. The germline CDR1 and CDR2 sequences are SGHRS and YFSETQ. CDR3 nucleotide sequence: TGCGCCAGCAGCTTGACCCCCCCTCCCAGGCCGGATCATGAGCAGTTCTTC. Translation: CASSLTPPPRPDHEQFF.

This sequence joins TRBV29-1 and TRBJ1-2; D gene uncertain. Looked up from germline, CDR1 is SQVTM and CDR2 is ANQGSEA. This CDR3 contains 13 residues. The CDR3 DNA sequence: TGCAGTGCCCGGATAGGGAGTAACTATGGCTACACCTTC. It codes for CSARIGSNYGYTF.

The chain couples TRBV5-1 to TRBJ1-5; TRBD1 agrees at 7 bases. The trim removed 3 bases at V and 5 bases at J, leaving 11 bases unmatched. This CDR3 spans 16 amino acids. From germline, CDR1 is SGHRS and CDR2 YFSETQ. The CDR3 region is CASSCLQGPEDQPQHF. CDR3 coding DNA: TGCGCCAGCAGCTGCTTACAGGGGCCCGAGGATCAGCCCCAGCATTTT.

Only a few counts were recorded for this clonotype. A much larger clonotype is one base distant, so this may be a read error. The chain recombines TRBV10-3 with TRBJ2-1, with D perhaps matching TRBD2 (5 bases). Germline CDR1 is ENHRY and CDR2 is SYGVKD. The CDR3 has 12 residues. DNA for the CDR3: TGTGCCTTCAGTGAGTCAACTAGTCTGCAGTTCTTC. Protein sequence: CAFSESTSLQFF.

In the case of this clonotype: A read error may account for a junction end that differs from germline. As DNA, the CDR3 is TGTGCCAGCAACCAGACTAGTGGAGTTTACAATGAGCGGTTCTTC. Residues: CASNQTSGVYNERFF. The rearrangement joins TRBV11-3 to TRBJ2-1, with a weak D call TRBD2 (6 bases). Germline V gene data show CDR1 as SGHNT and CDR2 as YENEEA. This CDR3 comprises 15 residues.

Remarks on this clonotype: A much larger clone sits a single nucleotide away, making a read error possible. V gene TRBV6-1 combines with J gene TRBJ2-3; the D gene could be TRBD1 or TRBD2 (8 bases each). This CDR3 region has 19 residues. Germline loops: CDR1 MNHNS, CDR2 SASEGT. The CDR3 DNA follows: TGTGCCAGCAGGCCGAGGGGGCGGGAGGAAGGGATGGGGACAGGTACGCAGTATTTT. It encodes CASRPRGREEGMGTGTQYF.

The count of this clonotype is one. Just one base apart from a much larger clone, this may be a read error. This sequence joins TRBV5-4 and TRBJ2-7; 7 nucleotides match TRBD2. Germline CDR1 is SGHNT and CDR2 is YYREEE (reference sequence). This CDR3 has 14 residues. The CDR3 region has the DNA TGTGCCAGCAGATTGGGTGGGGGGGCCTACGAGCAGTACTTC. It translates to CASRLGGGAYEQYF. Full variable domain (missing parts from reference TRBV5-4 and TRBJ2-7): ETGVTQSPTHLIKTRGQQVTLRCSSQSGHNTVSWYQQALGQGPQFIFQYYREEENGRGNFPPRFSGLQFPNYSSELNVNALELDDSALYLCASRLGGGAYEQYFGPGTRLTVT.